The text below deals with one TCR beta chain. The entry originates in a study of blood T cell repertoires in COVID-19. At the level of the study: Both acute and convalescent COVID-19 samples were obtained from the United States, Italy and Spain. In each case, the material was cDNA or gDNA derived from T cells, B-cell-depleted T cells, or PBMCs.

Source study methods: Amplification of reference gene primers was used by the study to estimate nucleated cell counts. Method: immunoSEQ multiplex PCR; TCRdb's copy keeps in-frame clones and lacks some. The V and J calls and clone size were taken over from that table, and D and trimming were inferred from the DNA. This sample yields around 310,000 clones, of which around nine tenths are seen a single time; around 4% belongs to the top ten. V shed 4 bases, J shed 5 bases, and the junction held 12 bases outside the gene matches. This CDR3 region has 15 residues. Germline-derived CDR1 and CDR2 are SGDLS and YYNGEE.

The TCR comes from a woman aged 45-65 years with active or convalescent COVID-19. Sequencing was performed on peripheral blood. The gene calls are TRBV9 and TRBJ2-7, with TRBD1 matching 7 bases. The CDR3 DNA is TGTGCCAGCAGCCCCCGACAGGGTCCGGAAGACGAGCAGTACTTC. Protein sequence: CASSPRQGPEDEQYF.